The text below deals with one TCR beta chain. Antigen: not known. Germline V gene lookup returns CDR1 DFQATT and CDR2 SNEGSKA (reference sequence). This CDR3 region has 13 residues. These data originate in a study of T cells expressing NK-cell markers. Study context: Sorted CD3+CD56+NKG2C+, CD3+CD56+NKG2C- and CD3+CD56-NKG2C+ T cells supplied TCR beta repertoires. Study-wide results and limits: Topping the CD3+CD56-NKG2C+ fraction as well were these clonotypes, in a few donors. Unclear, still, was the HCMV specificity of the expanded NKG2C+ T cell clones.

TCRdb reprocessed the 5' RACE reads, with one entry per CDR3 protein and no DNA. The sample table sets out about 550,000 distinct CDR3 sequences. This chain links TRBV20-1 with TRBJ1-5. The sample comprised blood T cells: a sorted CD56 or NKG2C T cell subset, CD4+ or CD8+ T cells, or bulk PBMC T cells (not recorded which). The sequence came from a man younger than 35 in good health. The CDR3 loop is CSASPKTGQPQHF.